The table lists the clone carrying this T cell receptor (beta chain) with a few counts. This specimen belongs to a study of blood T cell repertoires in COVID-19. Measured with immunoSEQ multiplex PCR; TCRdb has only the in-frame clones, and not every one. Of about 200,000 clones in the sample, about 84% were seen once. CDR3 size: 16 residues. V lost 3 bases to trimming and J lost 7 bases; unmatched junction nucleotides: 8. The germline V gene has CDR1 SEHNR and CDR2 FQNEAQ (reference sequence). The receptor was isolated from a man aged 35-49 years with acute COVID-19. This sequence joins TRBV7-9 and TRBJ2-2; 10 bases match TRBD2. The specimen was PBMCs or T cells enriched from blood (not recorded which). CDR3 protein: CASSLRLAGGFGELFF. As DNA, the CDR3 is TGTGCCAGCAGCTTGCGCTTAGCGGGAGGTTTCGGGGAGCTGTTTTTT.